This T cell receptor (beta chain) came from a study of CD4 T cells in relation to SARS-CoV-2 and coronaviruses. Study as a whole: Median patient age was around 40 years, spanning 21 to 72 years.

CEF-cultured naive and memory CD4+ T cell DNA got survey-level sequencing. The protocol was immunoSEQ multiplex PCR, while the TCRdb copy is restricted to in-frame clones and leaves out a portion. The sample lists around 40,000 clones, over 70% seen once, with around 1.2% in the top ten. General study findings and limits: No crossreactivity against non-spike viral proteins was tested here.

Sorted naive or memory CD4+ cells met CEF peptides for about 10 days. This clone was recorded only once. Antigen: not known. The sample consisted of naive CD4+ T cells from PBMCs, cultured in vitro. Documented subset: naive CD4+ T cells isolated by negative enrichment. This receptor was taken from an adult with COVID-19.

This chain's CDR3 is CASSYAGGLQETQYF. The DNA of the CDR3 is TGTGCCAGCAGTTACGCAGGGGGCCTTCAAGAGACCCAGTACTTC. The chain carries TRBV6-6 and TRBJ2-5, with TRBD1 matching 8 bases. V trimming: 2 bases; J trimming: 2 bases; junction bases outside the gene matches: 4. Per germline, CDR1 MNHNY and CDR2 SVGAGI (reference sequence). The CDR3 runs 15 residues.